A selection of T cell receptor beta chains follows, all from one sample in a study of blood T cell repertoires in COVID-19. Sequencing was performed with immunoSEQ multiplex PCR; in TCRdb, only in-frame clones are kept and a portion is missing. The table has about 130,000 clones, roughly 83% seen once. Sequenced sample: peripheral blood. These receptors came from a man aged 40-49 years with active or convalescent COVID-19. CDR3s include the opening cysteine and the closing phenylalanine or tryptophan. The order of the fields is CDR3 protein, CDR3 DNA, D gene, V gene, clone size, J gene. The D gene is left open where the match is weak. A row's size may be missing; if present it is once, few, many or a size class.

CASSQYLEQLNTEAFF,TGTGCCAGCTCACAGTACCTTGAACAGTTGAACACTGAAGCTTTCTTT,.,TRBV18,.,TRBJ1-1
CASSQGSGGAQQYF,TGTGCCAGCAGCCAAGGTAGCGGAGGGGCGCAGCAGTACTTC,.,TRBV7-2,many,TRBJ2-7
CASSQGQSVSRGTEAFF,TGTGCCAGCAGCCAAGGTCAATCAGTAAGTAGGGGGACTGAAGCTTTCTTT,.,TRBV3-1/TRBV3-2,.,TRBJ1-1
CASSEIQGGEQYF,TGTGCCAGCAGTGAAATACAGGGCGGCGAGCAGTACTTC,.,TRBV12-3/TRBV12-4,.,TRBJ2-7
CASQAHWNTEAFF,TGTGCCAGCCAAGCCCACTGGAACACTGAAGCTTTCTTT,.,TRBV9,.,TRBJ1-1
CASSQEISGSNEQFF,TGTGCCAGCAGCCAAGAAATTAGCGGGAGTAATGAGCAGTTCTTC,TRBD2,TRBV14,.,TRBJ2-1
CASSSSGRNEQFF,TGTGCCAGCAGCTCTAGCGGGAGGAATGAGCAGTTCTTC,TRBD2,TRBV28,.,TRBJ2-1
CASSSGLGGLTEAFF,TGTGCCAGCTCATCGGGTTTGGGGGGGCTCACTGAAGCTTTCTTT,.,TRBV18,.,TRBJ1-1
CASSLGTARNTGELFF,TGTGCCAGCAGCTTGGGGACAGCCCGCAACACCGGGGAGCTGTTTTTT,.,TRBV5-4,.,TRBJ2-2
CASSIERENYEQYF,TGTGCCAGTAGTATTGAGAGGGAAAACTACGAGCAGTACTTC,.,TRBV19,.,TRBJ2-7
CASSPQRTSARDTQYF,TGTGCCAGCAGCCCTCAGCGTACGAGTGCACGAGATACGCAGTATTTT,.,TRBV9,.,TRBJ2-3
CATSDQSRGSSDTQYF,TGTGCCACCAGTGATCAATCCAGGGGTAGTTCAGATACGCAGTATTTT,.,TRBV24-1,.,TRBJ2-3
CASSVQPAGTSGNHEQFF,TGTGCCAGCAGCGTCCAGCCCGCCGGGACTAGCGGGAACCATGAGCAGTTCTTC,TRBD2,TRBV9,.,TRBJ2-1
CASSRSPGQGNNSPLHF,TGTGCCAGCAGCCGTTCCCCTGGACAGGGGAATAATTCACCCCTCCACTTT,TRBD1,TRBV6-4,.,TRBJ1-6
CASSASGPYEQYF,TGTGCCAGCAGCGCTAGCGGTCCCTACGAGCAGTACTTC,TRBD2,TRBV5-4,.,TRBJ2-7
CASSAAGGTIGETQYF,TGTGCCAGCAGTGCTGCCGGAGGGACTATAGGAGAGACCCAGTACTTC,TRBD2,TRBV6-1,.,TRBJ2-5
CASSPEGDQETQYF,TGTGCCAGCAGTCCCGAGGGAGACCAAGAGACCCAGTACTTC,.,TRBV6-4,.,TRBJ2-5
CASTTSGLATSEQYF,TGTGCCAGCACCACGTCGGGACTAGCAACCTCCGAGCAGTACTTC,TRBD2,TRBV28,.,TRBJ2-7
CASSPNPFSGTIPRAKFF,TGTGCCAGCAGTCCCAACCCCTTTAGCGGGACGATCCCCCGGGCTAAGTTCTTC,TRBD2,TRBV6-6,.,TRBJ2-1
CASSFKGVNTGELFF,TGTGCCAGCAGTTTTAAAGGGGTCAACACCGGGGAGCTGTTTTTT,.,TRBV6-5,.,TRBJ2-2
CASSQGQGPEQYF,TGTGCCAGCAGCCAAGGACAGGGCCCCGAGCAGTACTTC,TRBD1,TRBV6-5,.,TRBJ2-7
CASSQIQGDGYTF,TGTGCCAGCAGTCAAATCCAGGGCGATGGCTACACCTTC,.,TRBV3-1/TRBV3-2,.,TRBJ1-2
CASSLVGRNTGRNYEQYF,TGTGCCAGCAGCTTGGTGGGTCGGAATACGGGGAGAAACTACGAGCAGTACTTC,.,TRBV5-6,once,TRBJ2-7
CASSPTGGYKAFF,TGTGCCAGCAGTCCGACAGGGGGCTACAAAGCTTTCTTT,TRBD1,TRBV6-5,.,TRBJ1-1
CASRPGQGFSPLHF,TGTGCCAGCAGACCGGGACAGGGCTTTTCACCCCTCCACTTT,TRBD1,TRBV28,.,TRBJ1-6
CASSYGRGNEKLFF,TGCGCCAGCAGCTATGGGAGGGGTAATGAAAAACTGTTTTTT,.,TRBV5-1,.,TRBJ1-4
CASLEQSRDTGELFF,TGTGCCAGCCTCGAGCAGTCCAGGGACACCGGGGAGCTGTTTTTT,.,TRBV2,.,TRBJ2-2
CAISESKSNTEAFF,TGTGCCATCAGTGAGTCGAAGAGCAACACTGAAGCTTTCTTT,.,TRBV10-3,.,TRBJ1-1
CASSLAGTSNQPQHF,TGTGCCAGCAGCTTGGCAGGTACAAGCAATCAGCCCCAGCATTTT,.,TRBV5-6,.,TRBJ1-5
CASSPTGQLYSPLHF,TGCGCCAGCAGCCCCACAGGACAGTTATATTCACCCCTCCACTTT,.,TRBV4-3,.,TRBJ1-6
CASSQDGGSGAPLSQYF,TGCGCCAGCAGCCAAGATGGTGGTAGCGGGGCTCCCTTATCGCAGTATTTT,TRBD2,TRBV4-3,.,TRBJ2-3
CASREIAGGPDTQYF,TGCGCCAGCAGGGAAATAGCGGGGGGACCAGATACGCAGTATTTT,TRBD2,TRBV10-2,few,TRBJ2-3
CASSQVGTGGRTGELFF,TGCGCCAGCAGCCAAGTGGGGACAGGAGGGAGGACCGGGGAGCTGTTTTTT,TRBD1,TRBV4-3,.,TRBJ2-2
CASSYGSTNTEAFF,TGTGCCAGCAGTTACGGTTCTACGAACACTGAAGCTTTCTTT,.,TRBV6-5,.,TRBJ1-1
CSVEDGDSATNEKLFF,TGCAGCGTTGAAGATGGGGACAGTGCAACTAATGAAAAACTGTTTTTT,TRBD1,TRBV29-1,.,TRBJ1-4
CATSTGTGSINEQFF,TGTGCCACCAGCACCGGGACAGGAAGTATCAATGAGCAGTTCTTC,TRBD1,TRBV15,.,TRBJ2-1
CASSTAGVRDGNTIYF,TGTGCCAGCAGTACAGCCGGGGTGAGGGATGGAAACACCATATATTTT,.,TRBV2,.,TRBJ1-3
CASSETSGRARNEQFF,TGTGCCAGCAGCGAGACTAGCGGGAGGGCCAGGAATGAGCAGTTCTTC,TRBD2,TRBV3-1/TRBV3-2,few,TRBJ2-1
CASSVDGDRADTQYF,TGTGCCAGCAGCGTAGACGGGGATAGGGCAGATACGCAGTATTTT,.,TRBV9,.,TRBJ2-3
CASSALAVLGEQYF,TGCGCCAGCAGTGCCCTTGCAGTCCTCGGGGAGCAGTACTTC,.,TRBV10-1,.,TRBJ2-7
CASSSHTYEKLFF,TGTGCCAGCAGCTCTCACACCTATGAAAAACTGTTTTTT,.,TRBV7-7,.,TRBJ1-4
CASSHEDRGYEQYF,TGTGCCAGCAGCCACGAGGACAGGGGCTACGAGCAGTACTTC,TRBD1,TRBV3-1/TRBV3-2,.,TRBJ2-7
CASSKMWDRLPDEQFF,TGTGCCAGCAGCAAAATGTGGGACAGGCTTCCCGATGAGCAGTTCTTC,.,TRBV21-1,.,TRBJ2-1
CASSLGGLALGNEQFF,TGCGCCAGCAGCTTGGGGGGACTAGCGCTCGGCAATGAGCAGTTCTTC,TRBD2,TRBV5-1,few,TRBJ2-1
CARGQSNTGELFF,TGTGCCAGAGGACAGTCGAACACCGGGGAGCTGTTTTTT,.,TRBV2,.,TRBJ2-2
CASSRFGGTNEQFF,TGTGCCAGTAGTAGGTTTGGCGGGACCAATGAGCAGTTCTTC,.,TRBV19,.,TRBJ2-1
CASSSDSFLSPLHF,TGTGCCAGCAGCTCGGACAGTTTTCTTTCACCCCTCCACTTT,.,TRBV7-3,few,TRBJ1-6
CASSDGGQRRAFF,TGTGCCAGCAGTGATGGAGGACAGCGGAGGGCTTTCTTT,.,TRBV6-4,few,TRBJ1-1
CATSRELALDTQYF,TGTGCCACCAGCAGAGAACTAGCGTTAGATACGCAGTATTTT,TRBD2,TRBV15,.,TRBJ2-3
CSVLPLDRTGRGEQYF,TGCAGCGTTCTCCCCCTAGACCGGACAGGGAGAGGCGAGCAGTACTTC,TRBD1,TRBV29-1,few,TRBJ2-7
CASSLAASGGADTQYF,TGTGCCAGCAGCTTAGCGGCTAGCGGGGGGGCCGATACGCAGTATTTT,TRBD2,TRBV11-3,.,TRBJ2-3
CASSRDSFYEKLFF,TGTGCCAGCAGTCGGGACAGCTTTTACGAAAAACTGTTTTTT,TRBD1,TRBV5-5,.,TRBJ1-4
CASKTGQGNNEQFF,TGTGCCAGCAAGACGGGACAGGGGAACAATGAGCAGTTCTTC,TRBD1,TRBV6-6,.,TRBJ2-1
CASSEGTGVAEQYF,TGTGCCAGCAGTGAAGGGACAGGGGTTGCCGAGCAGTACTTC,TRBD1,TRBV2,.,TRBJ2-7
CSVGPPGHNQPQHF,TGCAGCGTTGGTCCACCGGGACACAATCAGCCCCAGCATTTT,.,TRBV29-1,.,TRBJ1-5